One and the same sample provided the 21 T cell receptor beta chains below, sequenced in a study of Tregs in tolerant kidney transplant recipients (dated by TCRdb to between 2019 and 2020). Receptors were amplified or captured by the immunoSEQ multiplex PCR assay. TCRdb's version of the immuneACCESS table is confined to in-frame rearrangements and falls short of the full clone set. An unresolved V gene accounts for under half of the shortfall where checked; the remainder is of unknown origin. This sample has 200,000 to 300,000 clones in its table, and approximately 84% of those were observed once. 0.55% to 0.65% of the sample is taken by the ten largest. Material: CD4+ T cells from blood. The receptor source for this set is a human donor in good health.

The rearrangement joins TRBV5-6 to TRBJ2-5; TRBD2 aligns across 14 bases. CDR1 and CDR2 (germline): SGHDT, YYEEEE. V lost 4 bases, J lost 5 bases, and 10 bases stayed unmatched. The CDR3 spans 17 residues. The CDR3: CASSLIGRLAGGETQYF. The CDR3 nucleotides read TGTGCCAGCAGCCTAATCGGTCGACTAGCGGGAGGGGAGACCCAGTACTTC.

This chain joins TRBV15 and TRBJ2-5; TRBD2 is a possible D gene (5 bases). Per germline, CDR1 LNHNV and CDR2 YYDKDF (reference sequence). There are 15 residues in the CDR3. The germline V and J ends were trimmed by 0 bases and 2 bases, with 10 bases remaining between them. In DNA, the CDR3 is TGTGCCACCAGCAGAGATGGACTGGTACAAGAGACCCAGTACTTC. It encodes CATSRDGLVQETQYF.

This chain links TRBV6-6 with TRBJ1-5; 8 nucleotides agree with TRBD1. Germline CDR1 is MNHNY and CDR2 is SVGAGI (reference sequence). Trimming took 2 bases from V and 2 from J; bases not matched to a gene: 5. CDR3 length: 16 amino acids. The CDR3 loop reads CASSYGSGGRNQPQHF. CDR3 DNA: TGTGCCAGCAGTTACGGATCAGGGGGCCGCAATCAGCCCCAGCATTTT.

The sample holds a few counts of this clone. V usage is TRBV7-9 and J usage is TRBJ1-2, with 8 nucleotides matching TRBD1. Germline CDR1 reads SEHNR; CDR2 reads FQNEAQ (reference sequence). The CDR3 totals 15 residues. V dropped 5 bases and J dropped 2; count of bases not matched to a gene: 7. CDR3 sequence (DNA): TGTGCCAGCAGCACGGTGACAGGGGAGAACTATGGCTACACCTTC. Protein: CASSTVTGENYGYTF.

This clone was picked up a small number of times. The chain is built from TRBV19 and TRBJ1-5; 10 nucleotides line up with TRBD1. Germline loops: CDR1 LNHDA, CDR2 SQIVND (reference sequence). Trimming cost V 6 bases and J 3 bases; bases outside gene matches: 8. The CDR3 loop spans 16 amino acids. CDR3 sequence: CASRSFGTGVNQPQHF. In DNA, the CDR3 is TGTGCCAGTAGATCTTTTGGGACAGGGGTCAATCAGCCCCAGCATTTT. Looking up the rest from reference TRBV19 and TRBJ1-5 gives the full variable domain: DGGITQSPKYLFRKEGQNVTLSCEQNLNHDAMYWYRQDPGQGLRLIYYSQIVNDFQKGDIAEGYSVSREKKESFPLTVTSAQKNPTAFYLCASRSFGTGVNQPQHFGDGTRLSIL.

The genes are TRBV15 and TRBJ2-3; 9 positions match TRBD2. In germline, CDR1 is LNHNV, CDR2 YYDKDF (reference sequence). The junction had 9 bases not matched to a gene; V was cut back by 4 bases and J by 4 bases. The CDR3 consists of 16 residues. CDR3 sequence reads: CATSNLAGAGSDTQYF. CDR3 bases: TGTGCCACCAGCAATTTAGCGGGGGCAGGGTCAGATACGCAGTATTTT.

The V and J genes are TRBV11-2 and TRBJ1-4; no firm D call. Germline loops: CDR1 SGHAT, CDR2 FQNNGV. V dropped 3 bases and J dropped 7 bases, with 12 bases sitting between them. The CDR3 contains 14 residues. The CDR3 DNA sequence: TGTGCCAGCAGCTTCCACGTCTTAGGTGAAAAACTGTTTTTT. It yields the protein CASSFHVLGEKLFF.

The chain has TRBV19 and TRBJ2-2; a possible D gene is TRBD2 (6 bases). Trimming removed 6 bases at V and 6 bases at J, with 14 bases between. Germline-derived CDR1 and CDR2 are LNHDA and SQIVND (reference sequence). The CDR3 is 14 amino acids. CDR3 DNA sequence: TGTGCCAGTAGATCGGACTATCATGCCGGGGAGCTGTTTTTT. The encoded protein is CASRSDYHAGELFF.

This chain uses TRBV11-3 with TRBJ2-1; D not certain. The V end lost 1 base, the J end lost 4 bases, and 17 bases lay between the germline ends. Germline CDR1 SGHNT, CDR2 YENEEA. This CDR3 comprises 17 residues. In nucleotides, the CDR3 is TGTGCCAGCAGCTTAGTACAACATCTGCTAGGTTACAATGAGCAGTTCTTC. It codes for CASSLVQHLLGYNEQFF.

A remark on this clone: Other DNA sequences in this specimen translate into the identical CDR3. The chain links TRBV6-5 to TRBJ1-2, with D possibly TRBD1 on 5 matching bases. Germline assignment: CDR1 MNHEY and CDR2 SVGAGI. The length of the CDR3 is 11 residues. V lost 2 bases and J 9 bases, leaving 7 bases between the germline ends. Written as DNA, the CDR3 is TGTGCCAGCAGTTACAGGGGCAGCTACACCTTC. This gives the protein CASSYRGSYTF.

CDR3 bases: TGTGCCTGGAGTAGTGGACAGGGGGCAACAGATACGCAGTATTTT. Encoded protein: CAWSSGQGATDTQYF. The chain uses TRBV30 and TRBJ2-3; 11 bases map to TRBD1. V lost 2 bases to trimming and J lost 3 bases; unmatched junction nucleotides: 4. Germline V gene lookup returns CDR1 GTSNPN and CDR2 SVGIG (reference sequence). The CDR3 has 15 residues.

The rearrangement links TRBV19 to TRBJ2-6; D gene ambiguous. Germline values: CDR1 LNHDA, CDR2 SQIVND (reference sequence). The CDR3 is 14 amino acids. V lost 7 bases, J lost 2 bases, and 9 bases lay in between. As DNA, the CDR3 is TGTGCCAGTACGAAAATAGCTGGGGCCAACGTCCTGACTTTC. This sequence encodes CASTKIAGANVLTF.

The chain recombines TRBV6-5 with TRBJ2-5; unclear D gene. Germline V gene data show CDR1 as MNHEY and CDR2 as SVGAGI. CDR3 length: 15 amino acids. Trimming stripped 6 bases from V and 4 bases from J, with 18 bases between. The chain's CDR3 is CASSGERQTSETQYF. Written as DNA, the CDR3 is TGTGCCAGCAGCGGTGAGCGCCAGACTTCAGAGACCCAGTACTTC.

This clone appeared a single time. CDR3 DNA: TGTGCTAGTGGTCCCGACACCGGGGAGCTGTTTTTT. Translation: CASGPDTGELFF. The chain couples TRBV12-5 to TRBJ2-2, with D uncertain. This CDR3 region has 12 residues. Looked up from germline, CDR1 is LGHNT and CDR2 is FRNRAP. V was shortened by 5 bases and J by 3 bases, with 4 bases between the two germline ends.

V gene TRBV6-1 combines with J gene TRBJ2-3, with 7 positions matching TRBD1. The J segment lost 2 bases and the V segment lost 6 bases, leaving 8 bases of the junction unmatched. Germline CDR1 MNHNS, CDR2 SASEGT. CDR3 length: 15 amino acids. This CDR3 reads CASSDWTGNTDTQYF. The CDR3 DNA is TGTGCCAGCAGCGATTGGACAGGAAACACAGATACGCAGTATTTT.

In this sample, this clone turned up a few times. This chain joins TRBV5-1 and TRBJ2-6, with D possibly matching TRBD1 (5 bases). V was clipped by 2 bases and J by 0 bases, with 12 bases between them. CDR3 size: 17 residues. Germline CDR1 reads SGHRS; CDR2 reads YFSETQ. Written as DNA, the CDR3 is TGCGCCAGCAGCTTTCAGGCAGGGTCCTCTGGGGCCAACGTCCTGACTTTC. Protein: CASSFQAGSSGANVLTF.

V usage is TRBV18 and J usage is TRBJ2-5; D call uncertain. CDR1 KGHSH and CDR2 LQKENI come from the germline V gene. There are 13 residues in the CDR3. The V end lost 3 bases, the J end lost 4 bases, and 9 bases lay between the germline ends. For the CDR3, the DNA is TGTGCCAGCTCACCCCCCGCCCTAGAGACCCAGTACTTC. Translated, it gives CASSPPALETQYF.

This clone was seen once. This sequence joins TRBV9 and TRBJ2-1; D may be TRBD2 (7 bases). The CDR3 has 17 amino acids. Per germline, CDR1 SGDLS and CDR2 YYNGEE. Trimming took 0 bases from V and 1 from J, leaving 14 bases between them. CDR3 loop: CASSVVGGRGSYNEQFF. The CDR3, as DNA: TGTGCCAGCAGCGTAGTTGGAGGGAGGGGGTCCTACAATGAGCAGTTCTTC.

The chain carries TRBV5-5 and TRBJ2-1; 7 nucleotides agree with TRBD1. Germline V lookup: CDR1 SGHKS, CDR2 YYEKEE (reference sequence). J gave up 15 bases and V 3 bases, and 9 bases lay outside the gene matches. The CDR3 totals 12 residues. CDR3 in DNA: TGTGCCAGCAGCTCCCAGACAGGGCGGCTGTTCTTC. It encodes CASSSQTGRLFF. Combining the CDR3 with reference TRBV5-5 and TRBJ2-1 gives the whole variable domain DAGVTQSPTHLIKTRGQQVTLRCSPISGHKSVSWYQQVLGQGPQFIFQYYEKEERGRGNFPDRFSARQFPNYSSELNVNALLLGDSALYLCASSSQTGRLFFGPGTRLTVL.

This clone is a singleton in its sample. V is TRBV4-1 and J is TRBJ2-7; TRBD2 matches at 7 bases. Trimming cost V 0 bases and J 0 bases; bases outside gene matches: 5. Per germline, CDR1 MGHRA and CDR2 YSYEKL. CDR3 length: 16 residues. This CDR3 reads CASSQDGGVSSYEQYF. In DNA form, the CDR3 reads TGCGCCAGCAGCCAAGATGGGGGGGTGAGCTCCTACGAGCAGTACTTC.

The J gene is TRBJ2-1, the V gene TRBV7-7, with D possibly being TRBD2 (6 bases). V shed 3 bases and J shed 7 bases, with 10 bases lying between them. Germline-derived CDR1 and CDR2 are SSHAT and FNYEAQ (reference sequence). The CDR3 consists of 13 residues. CDR3 in amino acids: CASSLDSGNEQFF. CDR3 DNA: TGTGCCAGCAGCTTGGATAGCGGAAATGAGCAGTTCTTC.